This entry lists 3 T cell receptor beta chains sequenced from one sample in a study of cytomegalovirus exposure and HLA in healthy donors. Vbeta (60) and Jbeta (13) primers were used in the PCR. Generated by immunoSEQ multiplex PCR, the TCRdb table keeps only in-frame clones and is missing some. This repertoire shows around 130,000 clones, around 74% found once; its top ten account for 6.6%. The sequenced sample was PBMCs. Receptors were obtained from a man aged 40-55 years in good health and CMV-seropositive.

The table lists this clone with a count of one. The chain recombines TRBV6-1 with TRBJ1-2, with D possibly TRBD1 on 5 matching bases. From germline, CDR1 is MNHNS and CDR2 SASEGT. Trimming pared 3 bases from V and 4 bases from J, leaving 9 bases between. This CDR3 is 13 amino acids long. CDR3 sequence (DNA): TGTGCCAGCAGTGAGGGCCAGGGCTATGGCTACACCTTC. Amino acid sequence: CASSEGQGYGYTF.

This sequence joins TRBV13 and TRBJ1-1; D is possibly TRBD1 (5 bases). Deletions cut 8 bases from V and 2 bases from J, with 12 bases between. Germline CDR1 reads PRHDT; CDR2 reads FYEKMQ (reference sequence). The CDR3 totals 13 residues. The CDR3 protein is CASLRQTNTEAFF. CDR3 DNA: TGTGCCAGCTTGAGACAGACTAACACTGAAGCTTTCTTT. Drawing the rest from reference TRBV13 and TRBJ1-1, the complete variable domain is AAGVIQSPRHLIKEKRETATLKCYPIPRHDTVYWYQQGPGQDPQFLISFYEKMQSDKGSIPDRFSAQQFSDYHSELNMSSLELGDSALYFCASLRQTNTEAFFGQGTRLTVV.

The rearrangement uses TRBV11-2 and TRBJ2-7; D not resolved. The V gene lost 3 bases and the J gene lost 1 base, with 10 bases spanning the gap. CDR1 is SGHAT, CDR2 FQNNGV, per germline. This CDR3 spans 14 amino acids. The chain's CDR3 is CASSFLGSSYEQYF. In nucleotides, the CDR3 is TGTGCCAGCAGCTTCCTCGGGTCATCCTACGAGCAGTACTTC.